The present T cell receptor (beta chain) was sequenced within a study of response to subunit inactivated influenza vaccine. This clonotype was seen only a few times. TCRdb called the RT-PCR reads again in MiXCR, with one record for every CDR3 protein. The sample holds some 570,000 distinct CDR3 sequences, over 9% seen once. CDR3 length: 15 residues. J gave up 2 bases and V 7 bases, and 6 bases lay outside the gene matches. A further study also used this sample, focusing on T cells expressing NK-cell markers. From that second work: Beta-chain TCR cDNA was generated via 5'RACE template switching with UMIs. The authors sequenced eight donors, of whom seven were HCMV-seropositive and one was seronegative. Once again these clonotypes came out on top in the CD3+CD56-NKG2C+ fraction of a few donors.

Source: PBMCs from blood, taken on the day of vaccination. This chain uses TRBV12-3 or TRBV12-4 with TRBJ2-1; 9 nucleotides align to TRBD2. The sequence was collected from a man in his fifties or sixties who received an inactivated influenza vaccine. The CDR3 loop reads CASKLTSGPYNEQFF. The DNA for the CDR3 is TGTGCCAGCAAACTGACTAGCGGACCCTACAATGAGCAGTTCTTC.